The clone carrying this T cell receptor beta chain was seen a handful of times. Its antigen is not known. Amplification from RNA transcripts yielded the TCR beta CDR3 regions. Following a first-round RT-PCR that used HTBI primers, a second-round multiplex PCR was carried out. TCRdb re-derived calls from the multiplex PCR reads in MiXCR, one entry per CDR3 protein. The sample carries more than 1,000,000 distinct CDR3 sequences, 35% to 40% recorded once. The V gene's germline CDR1 is SGDLS and CDR2 YYNGEE. The germline V and J ends were trimmed by 0 bases and 8 bases, with 8 bases remaining between them. CDR3 size: 12 residues. The data are from a study of Graves' ophthalmopathy and Graves' hyperthyroidism. The study recruited hyperthyroidism patients aged 18 to 65 who were newly diagnosed, under 2 months' duration. Lactation, pregnancy, uncontrolled infections and other autoimmune diseases were all grounds for excluding patients.

Broader study findings: Among expanded thyroid clonotypes above 0.001 frequency, most also occurred in blood.

The receptor was derived from an adult man with Graves' hyperthyroidism. The rearrangement links TRBV9 to TRBJ1-2; D gene uncertain. Material: peripheral blood or thyroid tissue (not recorded which). CDR3 bases: TGTGCCAGCAGCGTAGCTACAAGGGGCTACACCTTC. Its protein product is CASSVATRGYTF. Variable domain in full (rest from reference TRBV9 and TRBJ1-2): DSGVTQTPKHLITATGQRVTLRCSPRSGDLSVYWYQQSLDQGLQFLIQYYNGEERAKGNILERFSAQQFPDLHSELNLSSLELGDSALYFCASSVATRGYTFGSGTRLTVV.